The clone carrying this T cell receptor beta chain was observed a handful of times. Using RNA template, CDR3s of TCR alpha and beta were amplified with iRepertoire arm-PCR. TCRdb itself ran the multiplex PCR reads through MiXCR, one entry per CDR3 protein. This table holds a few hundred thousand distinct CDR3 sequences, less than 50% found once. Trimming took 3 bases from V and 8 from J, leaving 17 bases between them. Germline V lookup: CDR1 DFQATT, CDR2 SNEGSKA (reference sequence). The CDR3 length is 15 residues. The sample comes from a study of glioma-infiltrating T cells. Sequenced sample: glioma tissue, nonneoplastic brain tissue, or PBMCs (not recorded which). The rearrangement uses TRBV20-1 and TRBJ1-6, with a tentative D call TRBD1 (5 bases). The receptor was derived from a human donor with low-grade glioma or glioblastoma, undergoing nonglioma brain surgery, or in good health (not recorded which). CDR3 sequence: CSASTLAGSDSPLHF. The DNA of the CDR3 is TGCAGTGCTAGCACTCTGGCAGGGTCAGATTCACCCCTCCACTTT.